This TCR beta chain was documented in a study of blood T cell repertoires in COVID-19. Trimming left V 1 base short and J 3 bases short, with 9 bases between. The germline gives CDR1 SGHTA, CDR2 FQGNSA. This CDR3 is 14 amino acids long. Of note for this clone: The sample carries other DNA sequences with the same CDR3.

Sequenced by immunoSEQ multiplex PCR; TCRdb stores in-frame clones only, minus some. The sample includes about 74,000 clones, 80% to 90% seen only once; the top ten take around 2%. This chain connects TRBV7-2 to TRBJ1-2; D possibly corresponds to TRBD1 (5 bases). The origin of this receptor is a woman over 75 with active or convalescent COVID-19. The sequencing sample was made of peripheral blood. The CDR3 loop is CASSLGGGDYGYTF. The DNA of the CDR3 is TGTGCCAGCAGCTTAGGTGGGGGGGACTATGGCTACACCTTC. The full variable domain, in which reference TRBV7-2 and TRBJ1-2 provide the parts outside the CDR3, is GAGVSQSPSNKVTEKGKDVELRCDPISGHTALYWYRQSLGQGLEFLIYFQGNSAPDKSGLPSDRFSAERTGGSVSTLTIQRTQQEDSAVYLCASSLGGGDYGYTFGSGTRLTVV.